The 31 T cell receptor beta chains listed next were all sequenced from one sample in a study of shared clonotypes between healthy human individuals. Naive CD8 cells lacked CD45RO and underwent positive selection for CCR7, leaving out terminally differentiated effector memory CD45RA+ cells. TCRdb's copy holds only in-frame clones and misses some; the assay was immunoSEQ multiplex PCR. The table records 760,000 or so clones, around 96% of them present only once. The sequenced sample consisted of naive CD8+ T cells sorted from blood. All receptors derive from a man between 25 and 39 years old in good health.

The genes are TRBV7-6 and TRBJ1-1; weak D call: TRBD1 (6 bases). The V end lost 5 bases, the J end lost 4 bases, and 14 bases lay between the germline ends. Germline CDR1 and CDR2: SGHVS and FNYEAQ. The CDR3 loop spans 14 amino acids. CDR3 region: CASSAGAAGTEAFF. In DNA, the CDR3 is TGTGCCAGCAGCGCGGGGGCAGCTGGCACTGAAGCTTTCTTT.

The CDR3 region has the DNA TGTGCCAGCAGTTACGGGGACGCAATCAATGAGCAGTTCTTC. The encoded protein is CASSYGDAINEQFF. The chain links TRBV27 to TRBJ2-1; tentatively, D is TRBD1 or TRBD2 (5 bases each). This CDR3 has 14 amino acids. V lost 4 bases and J 6 bases, leaving 13 bases between the germline ends. Per germline, CDR1 MNHEY and CDR2 SMNVEV (reference sequence).

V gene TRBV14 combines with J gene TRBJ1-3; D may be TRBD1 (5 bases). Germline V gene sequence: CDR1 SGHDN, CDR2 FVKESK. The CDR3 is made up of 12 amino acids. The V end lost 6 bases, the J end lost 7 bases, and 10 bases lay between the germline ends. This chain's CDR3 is CASRPAGNTIYF. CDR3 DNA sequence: TGTGCCAGCAGACCCGCAGGGAACACCATATATTTT.

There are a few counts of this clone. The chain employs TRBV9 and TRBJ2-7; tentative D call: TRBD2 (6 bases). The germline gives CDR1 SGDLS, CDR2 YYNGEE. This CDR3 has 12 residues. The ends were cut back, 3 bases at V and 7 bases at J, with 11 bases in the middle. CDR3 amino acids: CASSADGGEQYF. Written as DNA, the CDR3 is TGTGCCAGCAGCGCAGATGGGGGGGAGCAGTACTTC.

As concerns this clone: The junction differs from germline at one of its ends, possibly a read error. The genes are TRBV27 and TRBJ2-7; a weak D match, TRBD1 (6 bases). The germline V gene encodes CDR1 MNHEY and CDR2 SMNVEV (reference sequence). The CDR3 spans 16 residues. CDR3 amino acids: CASSLSMGDNSYEQYF. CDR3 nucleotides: TGTGCCAGCAGTCTATCTATGGGGGACAACTCCTACGAGCAGTACTTC.

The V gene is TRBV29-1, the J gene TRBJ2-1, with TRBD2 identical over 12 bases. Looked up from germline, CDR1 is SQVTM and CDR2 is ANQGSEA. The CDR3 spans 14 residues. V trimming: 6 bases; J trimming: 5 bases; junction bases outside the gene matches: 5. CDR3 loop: CSVEPSGRDNEQFF. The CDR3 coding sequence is TGCAGCGTCGAGCCTAGCGGGAGGGACAATGAGCAGTTCTTC.

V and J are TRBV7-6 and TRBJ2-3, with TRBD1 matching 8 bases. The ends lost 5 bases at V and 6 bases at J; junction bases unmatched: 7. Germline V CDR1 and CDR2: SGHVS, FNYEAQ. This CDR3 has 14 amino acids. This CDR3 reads CASSSRGRGDTQYF. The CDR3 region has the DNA TGTGCCAGCAGCAGCAGGGGGCGCGGGGATACGCAGTATTTT.

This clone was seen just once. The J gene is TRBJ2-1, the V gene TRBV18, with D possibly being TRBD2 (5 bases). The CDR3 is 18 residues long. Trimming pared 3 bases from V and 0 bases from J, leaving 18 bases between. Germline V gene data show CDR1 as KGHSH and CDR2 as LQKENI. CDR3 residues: CASSPQQPWAGSYNEQFF. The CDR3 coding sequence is TGTGCCAGCTCACCTCAACAGCCCTGGGCGGGCTCCTACAATGAGCAGTTCTTC.

The CDR3 nucleotides are TGTGCCAGCAGTCCGGGACAGGGGGACATTCAGTACTTC. Amino acids: CASSPGQGDIQYF. The chain uses TRBV6-4 and TRBJ2-4; 11 bases are a match to TRBD1. J gave up 8 bases and V 5 bases, and 2 bases lay outside the gene matches. The length of the CDR3 is 13 residues. Germline CDR1 is MRHNA and CDR2 is SNTAGT.

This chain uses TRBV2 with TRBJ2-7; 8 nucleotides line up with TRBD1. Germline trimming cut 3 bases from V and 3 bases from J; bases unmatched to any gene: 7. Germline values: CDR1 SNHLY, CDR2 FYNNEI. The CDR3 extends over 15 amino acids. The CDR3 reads CASSEQGAVSYEQYF. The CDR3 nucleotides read TGTGCCAGCAGTGAGCAGGGGGCTGTAAGCTACGAGCAGTACTTC.

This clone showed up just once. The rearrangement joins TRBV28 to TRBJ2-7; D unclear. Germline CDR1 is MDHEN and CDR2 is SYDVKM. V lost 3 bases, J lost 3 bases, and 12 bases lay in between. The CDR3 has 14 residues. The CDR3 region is CASSFRSNRYEQYF. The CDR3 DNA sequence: TGTGCCAGCAGTTTTCGGTCGAACCGCTACGAGCAGTACTTC.

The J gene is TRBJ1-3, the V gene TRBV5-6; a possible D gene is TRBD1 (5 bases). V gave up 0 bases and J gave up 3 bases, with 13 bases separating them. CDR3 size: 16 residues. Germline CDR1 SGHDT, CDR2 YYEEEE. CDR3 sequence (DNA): TGTGCCAGCAGCTTGGACAGGAGCGGATTTGGAAACACCATATATTTT. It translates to CASSLDRSGFGNTIYF.

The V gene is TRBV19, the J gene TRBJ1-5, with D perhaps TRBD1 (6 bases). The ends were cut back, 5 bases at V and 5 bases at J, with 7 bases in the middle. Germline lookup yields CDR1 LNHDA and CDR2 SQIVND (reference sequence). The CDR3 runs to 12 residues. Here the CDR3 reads CASSQGHQPQHF. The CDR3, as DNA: TGTGCCAGTAGTCAGGGGCATCAGCCCCAGCATTTT.

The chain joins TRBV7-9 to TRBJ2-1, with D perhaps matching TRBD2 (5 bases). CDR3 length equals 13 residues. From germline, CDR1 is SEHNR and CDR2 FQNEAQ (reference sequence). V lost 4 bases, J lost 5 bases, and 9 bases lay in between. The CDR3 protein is CASSWGANNEQFF. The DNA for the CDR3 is TGTGCCAGCAGCTGGGGAGCCAACAATGAGCAGTTCTTC.

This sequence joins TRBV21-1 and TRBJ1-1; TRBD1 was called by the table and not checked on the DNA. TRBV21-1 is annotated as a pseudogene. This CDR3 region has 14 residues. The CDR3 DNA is TGTGCCAGCAGAACAGTCACAATTCGCACTGAAGCTTTCTTT. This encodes CASRTVTIRTEAFF.

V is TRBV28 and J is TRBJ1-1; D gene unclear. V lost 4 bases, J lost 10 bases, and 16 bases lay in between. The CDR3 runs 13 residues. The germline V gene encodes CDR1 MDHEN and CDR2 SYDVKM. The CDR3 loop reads CASSYGRVDVAFF. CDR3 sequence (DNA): TGTGCCAGCAGTTATGGTAGGGTCGATGTAGCTTTCTTT.

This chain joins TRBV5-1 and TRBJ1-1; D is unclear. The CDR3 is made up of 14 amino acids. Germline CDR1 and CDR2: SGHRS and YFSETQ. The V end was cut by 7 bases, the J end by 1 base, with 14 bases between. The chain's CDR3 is CASGSLGENTEAFF. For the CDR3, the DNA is TGCGCCAGCGGGTCGCTTGGTGAGAACACTGAAGCTTTCTTT.

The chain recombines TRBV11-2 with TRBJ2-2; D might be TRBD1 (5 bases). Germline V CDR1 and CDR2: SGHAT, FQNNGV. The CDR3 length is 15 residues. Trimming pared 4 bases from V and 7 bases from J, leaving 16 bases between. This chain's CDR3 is CASSSSETVFGELFF. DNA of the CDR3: TGTGCCAGCAGCTCGAGCGAGACAGTCTTCGGGGAGCTGTTTTTT.

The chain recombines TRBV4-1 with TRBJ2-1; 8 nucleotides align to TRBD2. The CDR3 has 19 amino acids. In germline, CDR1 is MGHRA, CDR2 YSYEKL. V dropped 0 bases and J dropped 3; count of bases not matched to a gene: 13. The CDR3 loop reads CASSQEASGPYSNYNEQFF. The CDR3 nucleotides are TGCGCCAGCAGCCAAGAAGCTAGCGGGCCTTACTCCAACTACAATGAGCAGTTCTTC.

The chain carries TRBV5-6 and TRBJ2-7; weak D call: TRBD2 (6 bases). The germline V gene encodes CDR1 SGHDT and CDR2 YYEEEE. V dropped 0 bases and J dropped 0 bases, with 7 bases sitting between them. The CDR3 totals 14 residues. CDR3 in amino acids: CASSLELASYEQYF. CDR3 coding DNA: TGTGCCAGCAGCTTGGAACTAGCCTCCTACGAGCAGTACTTC.

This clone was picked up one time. CDR3 protein: CASRLLGVRDSYEQYF. CDR3 bases: TGTGCCAGCAGACTCTTGGGGGTTCGAGACTCCTACGAGCAGTACTTC. The gene calls are TRBV21-1 and TRBJ2-7. TRBV21-1 is recorded as a pseudogene. CDR3 size: 16 residues.

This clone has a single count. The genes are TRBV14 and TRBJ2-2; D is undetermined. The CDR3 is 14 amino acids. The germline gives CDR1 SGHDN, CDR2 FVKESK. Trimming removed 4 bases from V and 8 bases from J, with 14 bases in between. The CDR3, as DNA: TGTGCCAGCAGCCCGGAACCTTCTAGGGGGGAGCTGTTTTTT. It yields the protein CASSPEPSRGELFF.

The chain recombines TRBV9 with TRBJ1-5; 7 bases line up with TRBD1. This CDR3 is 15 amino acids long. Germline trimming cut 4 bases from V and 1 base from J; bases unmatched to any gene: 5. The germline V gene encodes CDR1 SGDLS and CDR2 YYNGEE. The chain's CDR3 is CASSSSGGSNQPQHF. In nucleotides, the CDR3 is TGTGCCAGCAGCTCCTCAGGGGGGAGCAATCAGCCCCAGCATTTT.

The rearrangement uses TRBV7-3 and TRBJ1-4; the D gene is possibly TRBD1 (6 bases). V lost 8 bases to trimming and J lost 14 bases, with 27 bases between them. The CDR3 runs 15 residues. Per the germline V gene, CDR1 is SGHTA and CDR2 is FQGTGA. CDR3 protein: CASPRRCGGGQMLFF. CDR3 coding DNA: TGTGCCAGCCCCCGTAGGTGTGGGGGCGGCCAGATGCTGTTTTTT.

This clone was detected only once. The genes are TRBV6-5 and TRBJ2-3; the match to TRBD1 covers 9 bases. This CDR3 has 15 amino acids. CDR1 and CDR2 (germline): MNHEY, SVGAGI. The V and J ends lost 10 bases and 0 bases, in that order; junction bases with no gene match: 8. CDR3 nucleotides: TGTGCCATCTCACGGACAGGGGCTAGCACAGATACGCAGTATTTT. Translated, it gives CAISRTGASTDTQYF.

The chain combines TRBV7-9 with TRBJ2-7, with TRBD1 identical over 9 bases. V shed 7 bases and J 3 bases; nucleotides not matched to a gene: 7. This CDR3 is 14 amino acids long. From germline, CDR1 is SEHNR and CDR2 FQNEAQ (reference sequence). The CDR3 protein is CASTTQGAFYEQYF. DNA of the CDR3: TGTGCCAGCACCACACAGGGGGCCTTCTACGAGCAGTACTTC. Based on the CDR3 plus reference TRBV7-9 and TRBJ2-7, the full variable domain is DTGVSQNPRHKITKRGQNVTFRCDPISEHNRLYWYRQTLGQGPEFLTYFQNEAQLEKSRLLSDRFSAERPKGSFSTLEIQRTEQGDSAMYLCASTTQGAFYEQYFGPGTRLTVT.

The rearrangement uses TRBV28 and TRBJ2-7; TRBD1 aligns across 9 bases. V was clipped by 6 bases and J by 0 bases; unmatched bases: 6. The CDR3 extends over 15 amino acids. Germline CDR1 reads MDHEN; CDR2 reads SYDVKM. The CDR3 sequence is CASRSGQGGSYEQYF. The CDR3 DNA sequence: TGTGCCAGCAGATCGGGACAGGGCGGCTCCTACGAGCAGTACTTC.

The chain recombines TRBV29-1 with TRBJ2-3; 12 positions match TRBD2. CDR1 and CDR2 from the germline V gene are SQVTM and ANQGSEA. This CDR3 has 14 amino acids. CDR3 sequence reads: CSLGLAGPTDTQYF. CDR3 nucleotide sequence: TGCAGTTTAGGACTAGCGGGACCCACAGATACGCAGTATTTT.

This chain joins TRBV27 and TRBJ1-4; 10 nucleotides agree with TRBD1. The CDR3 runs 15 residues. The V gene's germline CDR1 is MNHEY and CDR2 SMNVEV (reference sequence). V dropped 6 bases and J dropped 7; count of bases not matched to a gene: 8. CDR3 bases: TGTGCCAGCAGATGGATCGGGACAGGGGCTGAAAAACTGTTTTTT. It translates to CASRWIGTGAEKLFF.

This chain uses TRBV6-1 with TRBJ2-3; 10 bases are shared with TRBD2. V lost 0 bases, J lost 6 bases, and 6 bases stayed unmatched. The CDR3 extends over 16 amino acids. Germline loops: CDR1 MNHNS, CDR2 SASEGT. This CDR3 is CASSEAPSGSSDTQYF. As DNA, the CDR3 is TGTGCCAGCAGTGAAGCGCCTAGCGGGAGTTCCGATACGCAGTATTTT.

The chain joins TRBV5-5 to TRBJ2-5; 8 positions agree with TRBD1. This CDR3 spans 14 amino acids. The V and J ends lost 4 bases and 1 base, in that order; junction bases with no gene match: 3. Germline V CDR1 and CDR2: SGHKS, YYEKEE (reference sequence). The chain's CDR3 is CASSATGAQETQYF. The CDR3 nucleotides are TGTGCCAGCAGCGCGACAGGGGCCCAAGAGACCCAGTACTTC.